This T cell receptor beta chain was sequenced for a study of spatial heterogeneity in lung cancer. Overall study: There were consistently more beta-chain sequences detected than alpha-chain sequences. A unique TCR and UMI combination showed up more than ten times in raw reads, on average.

The sample's time point: sample taken at primary tumor resection. Sequencing covered unsorted whole RNA taken from tumor, nontumor lung or frozen PBMC. The ends lost 4 bases at V and 7 bases at J; junction bases unmatched: 7. The V gene's germline CDR1 is MGHRA and CDR2 YSYEKL. The CDR3 sequence is 15 residues long. Unique molecular identifiers, one per molecule, were present on every TCR cDNA molecule. TCRdb redid the calling of the 5' RACE reads with MiXCR, one entry per CDR3 protein. This repertoire shows 65,000 to 85,000 distinct CDR3 sequences, around 21% found once; its top ten account for less than 7.5%.

This chain joins TRBV4-1 and TRBJ1-6; 7 bases fit TRBD1. The receptor comes from a male donor with early-stage non-small cell lung cancer. Sequenced here: PBMCs, sampled at surgery. CDR3: CASSRGDSDNSPLHF. The CDR3 region has the DNA TGCGCCAGCAGCCGAGGGGACAGCGACAATTCACCCCTCCACTTT.